There are many counts of the clone carrying this TCR beta chain. This entry belongs to a study of T-cell reconstitution after alpha-beta-depleted transplantation in children. The library targeted TCRbeta and was prepared with unique molecular identifiers. TCRdb fed the PCR reads into MiXCR, producing one record per CDR3 protein. The sample consists of hundreds of thousands of distinct CDR3 sequences, about 12% of them appearing once. The CDR3 consists of 14 residues. Germline-derived CDR1 and CDR2 are SQVTM and ANQGSEA. V was cut by 6 bases and J by 2 bases, with 15 bases left in between. The sample consisted of PBMCs from the stem cell graft donor, taken from the stem cell graft. This rearrangement joins TRBV29-1 to TRBJ2-3; D not resolved. The source is a human donor who donated a stem cell graft to a child with combined immunodeficiency. This CDR3 reads CSVLSRRLTDTQYF. The DNA of the CDR3 is TGCAGCGTCCTCTCTAGGCGGCTCACAGATACGCAGTATTTT.